Listed below are T cell receptor beta chains from one sample, sequenced in a study of CD8 T cells in Susac syndrome. TCRdb ran MiXCR on the immunoSEQ multiplex PCR reads and lists one entry per CDR3 protein. This sample has approximately 300,000 distinct CDR3 sequences, with 65% to 90% found just once. The sample comprised CD8+ T cells from PBMCs. The receptors come from a human donor with multiple sclerosis. Both conserved end residues are part of each CDR3. The D gene is left open where the match is weak. Clone size is stated in some rows and not others, as once, few, many or a class when expanded.

TRBV27,TRBJ2-2,-,-,TGTGCCAGCAGTTTAATAACTTTTGGGACCACCGGGGAGCTGTTTTTT,CASSLITFGTTGELFF
TRBV6-5,TRBJ2-5,TRBD1,-,TGTGCCAGCAGTTACCGATTAACTGGGACAGGGGGCTACCAAGAGACCCAGTACTTC,CASSYRLTGTGGYQETQYF
TRBV27,TRBJ2-7,-,-,TGTGCCAGCAGTCCCTGGACAGAAGGGTACGAGCAGTACTTC,CASSPWTEGYEQYF
TRBV20-1,TRBJ1-5,TRBD1,-,TGCAGTGCTAGAGATTACCACAGGGGGTGGAATCAGCCCCAGCATTTT,CSARDYHRGWNQPQHF
TRBV4-3,TRBJ2-1,TRBD2,-,TGCGCCAGCAGCCAAGATGGGCTAGCGGGAAATGAGCAGTTCTTC,CASSQDGLAGNEQFF
TRBV3-1,TRBJ1-4,-,once,TGTGCCAGCAGCCAAGAGTACGGTAGTGAAAAACTGTTTTTT,CASSQEYGSEKLFF
TRBV4-3,TRBJ2-1,-,-,TGCGCCAGCAGCCAAGAGGGGTCCCTGGGCCCCAATGAGCAGTTCTTC,CASSQEGSLGPNEQFF
TRBV28,TRBJ2-1,-,-,TGTGCCAGCAGGGCGGTGACAGCCCCTACCGGCAATGAGCAGTTCTTC,CASRAVTAPTGNEQFF
TRBV28,TRBJ2-7,-,many,TGTGCCAGCAGCTTACTTTACGAGCAGTACTTC,CASSLLYEQYF
TRBV12-3/TRBV12-4,TRBJ1-5,TRBD1,-,TGTGCCAGCAGTCCAGAGGGGGCGCGAAGCAATCAGCCCCAGCATTTT,CASSPEGARSNQPQHF
TRBV7-2,TRBJ2-3,-,-,TGTGCCAGCAGCCACCCCGGGAGTTGGGGCACAGATACGCAGTATTTT,CASSHPGSWGTDTQYF
TRBV7-2,TRBJ2-7,-,-,TGTGCCAGCAGCTTGGGAGGGGGCAACGAGCAGTACTTC,CASSLGGGNEQYF
TRBV18,TRBJ2-7,TRBD2,-,TGTGCCAGCTCACCACTGCGGGGGACTTACTCCTACGAGCAGTACTTC,CASSPLRGTYSYEQYF
TRBV7-6,TRBJ2-5,-,-,TGTGCCAGCAGCCCGCGGTTCGGGGGAGTTCCAGAGACCCAGTACTTC,CASSPRFGGVPETQYF
TRBV6-2/TRBV6-3,TRBJ2-7,TRBD2,few,TGTGCCAGCAGTCGATTAGCGGGAGGAGCCTACGAGCAGTACTTC,CASSRLAGGAYEQYF
TRBV28,TRBJ2-5,TRBD1,-,TGTGCCAGCAGTTTAAAGGGGACAGAAGAGACCCAGTACTTC,CASSLKGTEETQYF
TRBV24-1,TRBJ2-1,TRBD2,-,TGTGCCACCAGTGACCTAGCGGTCTACAATGAGCAGTTCTTC,CATSDLAVYNEQFF
TRBV4-3,TRBJ2-7,-,-,TGCGCCAGCAGCCACGAACAGAAAGCCTACGAGCAGTACTTC,CASSHEQKAYEQYF
TRBV19,TRBJ2-1,-,-,TGTGCCAGTAGTAGAAAATGGGGGAATGAGCAGTTCTTC,CASSRKWGNEQFF
TRBV7-2,TRBJ2-3,-,-,TGTGCCAGCAGCGCCAACCTGAGCCCGGATACGCAGTATTTT,CASSANLSPDTQYF
TRBV7-2,TRBJ2-7,TRBD1,-,TGTGCCAGCAGTAACCGGGACAGGTCGCTGGTCGGCGAGCAGTACTTC,CASSNRDRSLVGEQYF
TRBV13,TRBJ2-2,-,-,TGTGCCAGCAGCCAAGGAGGAGGGCCGCACACCGGGGAGCTGTTTTTT,CASSQGGGPHTGELFF
TRBV20-1,TRBJ2-3,-,-,TGCAGTGCTAGAGTAGGAAGGCGGGGAAGCACAGATACGCAGTATTTT,CSARVGRRGSTDTQYF
TRBV5-5,TRBJ2-3,-,-,TGTGCCAGCAGCTTTGTAGCGGAGGGAGATACGCAGTATTTT,CASSFVAEGDTQYF
TRBV27,TRBJ2-7,-,-,TGTGCCAGCAGTTCGGGGCCAGAGGGCGAGCAGTACTTC,CASSSGPEGEQYF
TRBV20-1,TRBJ1-1,TRBD1,-,TGCAGTGCTAGGGGGACAGCTCACATGAACACTGAAGCTTTCTTT,CSARGTAHMNTEAFF
TRBV13,TRBJ2-5,-,-,TGTGCCAGCAGCCCAGCGGCGGGCCAAGAGACCCAGTACTTC,CASSPAAGQETQYF